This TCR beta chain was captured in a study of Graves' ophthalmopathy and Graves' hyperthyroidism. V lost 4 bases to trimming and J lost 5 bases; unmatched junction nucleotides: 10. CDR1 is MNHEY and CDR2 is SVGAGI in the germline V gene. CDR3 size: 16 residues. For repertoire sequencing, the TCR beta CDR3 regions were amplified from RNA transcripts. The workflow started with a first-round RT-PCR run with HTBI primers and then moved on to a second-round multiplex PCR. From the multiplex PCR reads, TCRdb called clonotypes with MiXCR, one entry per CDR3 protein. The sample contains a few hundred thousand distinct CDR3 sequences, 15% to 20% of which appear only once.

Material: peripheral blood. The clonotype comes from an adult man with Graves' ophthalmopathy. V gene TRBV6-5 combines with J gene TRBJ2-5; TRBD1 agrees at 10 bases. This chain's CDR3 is CASSSPGTGVYETQYF. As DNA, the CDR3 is TGTGCCAGCAGTTCTCCCGGGACAGGGGTTTACGAGACCCAGTACTTC.